The clone carrying this TCR beta chain has ten or more counts. TCRdb independently ran MiXCR on the 5' RACE reads; one entry per CDR3 protein. The sample contains around 48,000 distinct CDR3 sequences, about 5.8% of which appear only once. Time point denoted: sample taken at primary tumor resection. The data originate from a study of spatial heterogeneity in lung cancer. The clonotype was recovered from a male donor with early-stage non-small cell lung cancer. The sample was PBMCs, taken at surgery.

The CDR3 region is CASSLGLRIYEQYF. In DNA form, the CDR3 reads TGTGCCAGCAGCTTAGGACTGAGGATTTACGAGCAGTACTTC. V gene TRBV7-8 combines with J gene TRBJ2-7; no clear D gene. V lost 1 base and J lost 4, with 11 bases in between. Looked up from germline, CDR1 is SGHVS and CDR2 is FQNEAQ. The CDR3 totals 14 residues.